These 11 T cell receptor beta chains were sequenced from one sample in a study of liver allograft versus peripheral blood T cells. The overall study: Intrahepatic T cell receptor repertoires from transplanted livers were compared against repertoires in recipients' peripheral blood.

TCRdb reanalysed the reads using MiXCR and keeps one entry per CDR3 protein. The table lists several thousand distinct CDR3 sequences, roughly 15% of them singletons. Receptor source: a human patient who had a liver transplant. Some T cells may be graft donor cells.

By frequency in the sample, this clonotype is medium-sized. Written as DNA, the CDR3 is TGTGCCACCAGCAGGACAGGGAACACTGAAGCTTTCTTT. Translated: CATSRTGNTEAFF. The genes are TRBV15 and TRBJ1-1; D may be TRBD1 (6 bases). Germline loops: CDR1 LNHNV, CDR2 YYDKDF (reference sequence). The V end lost 3 bases, the J end lost 1 base, and 6 bases lay between the germline ends. The CDR3 is 13 amino acids.

This clonotype is deemed medium-sized. The chain has TRBV6-5 and TRBJ1-6; D not certain. Trimming stripped 0 bases from V and 4 bases from J, with 7 bases between. Germline CDR1 MNHEY, CDR2 SVGAGI. The CDR3 has 15 amino acids. For the CDR3, the DNA is TGTGCCAGCAGTTACTCCGGGCATTATAATTCACCCCTCCACTTT. Its protein product is CASSYSGHYNSPLHF.

This clonotype was seen many times. The chain employs TRBV5-5 and TRBJ1-3; TRBD1 aligns across 7 bases. Germline CDR1 is SGHKS and CDR2 is YYEKEE (reference sequence). Trimming took 4 bases from V and 9 from J; bases not matched to a gene: 7. The CDR3 covers 13 residues. The CDR3 sequence is CASSTTTGVTIYF. Written as DNA, the CDR3 is TGTGCCAGCAGCACCACTACAGGGGTCACCATATATTTT.

This clonotype is termed medium-sized (0.01 to 0.1%). The chain carries TRBV15 and TRBJ1-5; 8 positions match TRBD1. The V and J ends lost 0 bases and 0 bases, in that order; junction bases with no gene match: 7. There are 18 residues in the CDR3. CDR1 LNHNV and CDR2 YYDKDF come from the germline V gene (reference sequence). The CDR3 nucleotides are TGTGCCACCAGCAGAGATCGGGACAGGTACCTTAGCAATCAGCCCCAGCATTTT. It yields the protein CATSRDRDRYLSNQPQHF.

This clonotype was counted at least ten times. In DNA form, the CDR3 reads TGCAGTGCTAGGGTAGGGGGGAACACCGGGGAGCTGTTTTTT. It encodes CSARVGGNTGELFF. The chain is built from TRBV20-1 and TRBJ2-2; tentatively, D is TRBD1 (6 bases). The V end lost 3 bases, the J end lost 1 base, and 9 bases lay between the germline ends. In germline, CDR1 is DFQATT, CDR2 SNEGSKA (reference sequence). The CDR3 runs to 14 residues.

The chain carries TRBV3-1 and TRBJ1-2, with TRBD1 matching 8 bases. This CDR3 has 16 residues. V gave up 2 bases and J gave up 6 bases; unmatched junction bases: 11. The germline CDR1 and CDR2 sequences are LGHDT and YNNKEL (reference sequence). For the CDR3, the DNA is TGTGCCAGCAGCCAACTCCGGACAGGGAGTAAGGATGGCTACACCTTC. Its translation is CASSQLRTGSKDGYTF.

This clonotype turned up a few times. CDR3 residues: CASSLGMGAQETQYF. DNA for the CDR3: TGTGCCAGCAGCTTAGGAATGGGGGCCCAAGAGACCCAGTACTTC. The rearrangement uses TRBV7-9 and TRBJ2-5; a possible D gene is TRBD1 (6 bases). The CDR3 consists of 15 residues. V lost 1 base and J 1 base, leaving 10 bases between the germline ends. Germline V CDR1 and CDR2: SEHNR, FQNEAQ (reference sequence).

In its sample, this clonotype is medium-sized. This rearrangement joins TRBV19 to TRBJ2-2; 10 positions match TRBD2. CDR1 LNHDA and CDR2 SQIVND come from the germline V gene (reference sequence). Trimming took 7 bases from V and 4 from J; bases not matched to a gene: 9. The CDR3 contains 16 residues. In DNA form, the CDR3 reads TGTGCCAGTAATAAGATAGCGGGAGGTAGCACCGGGGAGCTGTTTTTT. Its protein product is CASNKIAGGSTGELFF.

The chain uses TRBV20-1 and TRBJ2-7; 10 nucleotides line up with TRBD2. The germline V gene encodes CDR1 DFQATT and CDR2 SNEGSKA (reference sequence). CDR3 size: 13 residues. V shed 3 bases and J 7 bases; nucleotides not matched to a gene: 6. The CDR3 region has the DNA TGCAGTGCTAGTCTAGCGGGAGCAGGTGAGCAGTACTTC. Translated, it gives CSASLAGAGEQYF.

V gene TRBV12-3 or TRBV12-4 combines with J gene TRBJ2-7; 7 bases agree with TRBD1. V trimming: 6 bases; J trimming: 0 bases; junction bases outside the gene matches: 8. This CDR3 contains 15 residues. Here the CDR3 reads CASSPDRASSYEQYF. CDR3 coding DNA: TGTGCCAGCAGCCCCGACAGGGCTTCCTCCTACGAGCAGTACTTC.

This clonotype was counted between two and nine times. The rearrangement joins TRBV12-5 to TRBJ2-5, with a possible D match to TRBD2 (7 bases). The ends were cut back, 4 bases at V and 5 bases at J, with 11 bases in the middle. Germline V gene sequence: CDR1 LGHNT, CDR2 FRNRAP. The CDR3 has 13 amino acids. DNA of the CDR3: TGTGCTAGTGGTTCGGGGGGCCGGGAGACCCAGTACTTC. This gives the protein CASGSGGRETQYF.